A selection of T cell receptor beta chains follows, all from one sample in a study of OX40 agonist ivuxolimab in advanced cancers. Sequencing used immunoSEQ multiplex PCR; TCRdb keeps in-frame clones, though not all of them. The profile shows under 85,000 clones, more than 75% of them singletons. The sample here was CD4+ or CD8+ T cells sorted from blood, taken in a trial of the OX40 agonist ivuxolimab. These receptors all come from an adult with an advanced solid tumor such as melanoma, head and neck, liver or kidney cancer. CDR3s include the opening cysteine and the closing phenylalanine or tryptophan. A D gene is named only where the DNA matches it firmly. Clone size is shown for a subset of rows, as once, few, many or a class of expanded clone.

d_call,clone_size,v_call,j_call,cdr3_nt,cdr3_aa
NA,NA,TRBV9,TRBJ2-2,TGTGCCAGCAGCCCACTGTCCACCGGGGAGCTGTTTTTT,CASSPLSTGELFF
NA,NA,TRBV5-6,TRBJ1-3,TGTGCCAGCAGCTTATACGGGCCCTCTTATCGCTCTGGAAACACCATATATTTT,CASSLYGPSYRSGNTIYF
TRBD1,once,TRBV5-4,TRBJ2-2,TGTGCCAGCAGCAAAAGGACAGGGGAAAACACCGGGGAGCTGTTTTTT,CASSKRTGENTGELFF
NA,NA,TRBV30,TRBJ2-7,TGTGCCTGGAGTAGGGGAATCGAGCAGTACTTC,CAWSRGIEQYF
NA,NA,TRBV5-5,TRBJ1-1,TGTGCCAGCAGCTTACAGGGACAGAACACTGAAGCTTTCTTT,CASSLQGQNTEAFF
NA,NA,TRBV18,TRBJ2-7,TGTGCCAGCTCACCAGGACACGCAGACGAGCAGTACTTC,CASSPGHADEQYF
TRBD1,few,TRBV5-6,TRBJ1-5,TGTGCCAGCAGCACCCGGGACAGGGATCAGCCCCAGCATTTT,CASSTRDRDQPQHF
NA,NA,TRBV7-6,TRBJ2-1,TGTGCCAGCAGCCCACCGGGACACCGCTACAATGAGCAGTTCTTC,CASSPPGHRYNEQFF
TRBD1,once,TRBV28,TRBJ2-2,TGTGCCAGCAGCTTAGGGACAGGGAGTTACGGGGAGCTGTTTTTT,CASSLGTGSYGELFF
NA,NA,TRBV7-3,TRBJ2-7,TGTGCCAGCAGCGACGGGACATCAACGGGGGAGCAGTACTTC,CASSDGTSTGEQYF
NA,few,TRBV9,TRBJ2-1,TGTGCCAGCAGCGTAGGTGGAGGGCTAGACAATGAGCAGTTCTTC,CASSVGGGLDNEQFF
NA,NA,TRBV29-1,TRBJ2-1,TGCAGCGTTGTTCTGGCGTTTACCTACAATGAGCAGTTCTTC,CSVVLAFTYNEQFF
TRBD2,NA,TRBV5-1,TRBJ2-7,TGCGCCAGCAGCTCGGGGGGGAGGCCCGGCCACGAGCAGTACTTC,CASSSGGRPGHEQYF
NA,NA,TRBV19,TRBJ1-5,TGTGCCAGTGGGCGGGGGGCCGGCAATCAGCCCCAGCATTTT,CASGRGAGNQPQHF
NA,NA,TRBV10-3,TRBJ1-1,TGTGCCATCAGCCGTAACACTGAAGCTTTCTTT,CAISRNTEAFF
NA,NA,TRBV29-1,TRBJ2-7,TGCAGCGTTGTGGGGCAGGGGGGGACCTACGAGCAGTACTTC,CSVVGQGGTYEQYF
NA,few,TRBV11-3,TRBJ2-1,TGTGCCAGCAGCTTGACGGGGCGATCTTACAATGAGCAGTTCTTC,CASSLTGRSYNEQFF
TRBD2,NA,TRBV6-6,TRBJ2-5,TGTGCCAGCAGTGCGACTAGCGGGACAGGGGAGACCCAGTACTTC,CASSATSGTGETQYF
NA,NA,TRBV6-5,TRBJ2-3,TGTGCCAGCAGTTACGGGAGGATAGATACGCAGTATTTT,CASSYGRIDTQYF
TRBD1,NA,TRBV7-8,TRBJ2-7,TGTGCCAGCAGCTCAACAGGGGACGAGCAGTACTTC,CASSSTGDEQYF
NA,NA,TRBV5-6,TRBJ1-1,TGTGCCAGCAGCTCCCTCGTCATCACTGAAGCTTTCTTT,CASSSLVITEAFF
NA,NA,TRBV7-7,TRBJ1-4,TGTGCCAGCAGCTTAGAGGCCGGCGGAAAACTGTTTTTT,CASSLEAGGKLFF
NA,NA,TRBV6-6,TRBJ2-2,TGTGCCAGCAGCGACAGGAACACCGGGGAGCTGTTTTTT,CASSDRNTGELFF
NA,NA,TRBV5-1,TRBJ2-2,TGCGCCAGCAGCTTGACAGACACCGGGGAGCTGTTTTTT,CASSLTDTGELFF
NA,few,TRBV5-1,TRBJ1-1,TGCGCCAGCAGCTCCCCCCCCGGGGCCGGGGAAGCTTTCTTT,CASSSPPGAGEAFF
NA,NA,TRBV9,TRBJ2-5,TGTGCCAGCAGCTCTTCAAGACAGGGGAGGGGAGAGACCCAGTACTTC,CASSSSRQGRGETQYF
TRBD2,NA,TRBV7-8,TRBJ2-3,TGTGCCAGCAGCCTACTAGCGGGGATTACAGATACGCAGTATTTT,CASSLLAGITDTQYF
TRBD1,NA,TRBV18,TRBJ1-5,TGTGCCAGCTCACGAGGGGGCGATCAGCCCCAGCATTTT,CASSRGGDQPQHF
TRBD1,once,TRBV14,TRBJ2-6,TGTGCCAGCAGCCAAACGGGACAGTCCAACTCTGGGGCCAACGTCCTGACTTTC,CASSQTGQSNSGANVLTF
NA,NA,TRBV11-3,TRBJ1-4,TGTGCCAGCAGCCCTCGACGGGGAAAACTGTTTTTT,CASSPRRGKLFF
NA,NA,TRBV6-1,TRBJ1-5,TGTGCCAGCAGTGAAGGACGTCATCAGCCCCAGCATTTT,CASSEGRHQPQHF
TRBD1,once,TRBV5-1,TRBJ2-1,TGCGCCAGCGGAACCCGGGACAGGGGGTATGAGCAGTTCTTC,CASGTRDRGYEQFF
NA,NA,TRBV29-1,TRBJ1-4,TGCAGCGTTGAGACAGGTGGAGAAAAACTGTTTTTT,CSVETGGEKLFF
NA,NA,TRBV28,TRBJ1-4,TGTGCCAGCAGCGAAGGAATTTTAAATGAAAAACTGTTTTTT,CASSEGILNEKLFF
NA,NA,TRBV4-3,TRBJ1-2,TGCGCCAGCAGCCTACAGGACACTCCGCACACCTTC,CASSLQDTPHTF
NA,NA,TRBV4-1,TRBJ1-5,TGCGCCAGCAGCCTTTCAAGGGCTATCAATCAGCCCCAGCATTTT,CASSLSRAINQPQHF
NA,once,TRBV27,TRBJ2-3,TGTGCCAGCAGTTTATCCGGCCAGGTGGGAGCAGATACGCAGTATTTT,CASSLSGQVGADTQYF
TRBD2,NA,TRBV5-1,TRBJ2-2,TGCGCCAGCACCCCCCCTAGCGGAGAGAACACCGGGGAGCTGTTTTTT,CASTPPSGENTGELFF
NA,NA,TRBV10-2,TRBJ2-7,TGTGCCAGCAGTGAGTCCGGGACCTACGAGCAGTACTTC,CASSESGTYEQYF
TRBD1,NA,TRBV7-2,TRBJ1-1,TGTGCCAGCAGCTTAGATGGGACAGGGGACACTGAAGCTTTCTTT,CASSLDGTGDTEAFF
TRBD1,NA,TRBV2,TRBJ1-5,TGTGCCGTCCAGGGGGGGGGAGTGAATCAGCCCCAGCATTTT,CAVQGGGVNQPQHF
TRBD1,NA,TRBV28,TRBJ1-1,TGTGCCAGCAGTTTAAATTTATATGGGGACAGGGAAATGGGCACTGAAGCTTTCTTT,CASSLNLYGDREMGTEAFF
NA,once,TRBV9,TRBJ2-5,TGTGCCAGCAGCGTACTGGGGGGAGGGGGCCAAGAGACCCAGTACTTC,CASSVLGGGGQETQYF
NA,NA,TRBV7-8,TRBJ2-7,TGTGCCAGCAGCTTAGTCTCAGGGGCCACCAGCTCCTACGAGCAGTACTTC,CASSLVSGATSSYEQYF
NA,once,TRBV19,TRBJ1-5,TGTGCCAGTAGTATTAGTTGGGGGAATCAGCCCCAGCATTTT,CASSISWGNQPQHF
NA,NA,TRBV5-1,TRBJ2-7,TGCGCCAGCAGCTCCCGCCCGGTCGGGGGTAGCGAGCAGTACTTC,CASSSRPVGGSEQYF
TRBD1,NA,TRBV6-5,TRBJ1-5,TGTGCCAGCAGCCTAAGGGGGGACAGTCCCCAGCATTTT,CASSLRGDSPQHF
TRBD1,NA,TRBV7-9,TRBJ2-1,TGTGCCAGCAGTCCGACAGGGGACCCCTACAATGAGCAGTTCTTC,CASSPTGDPYNEQFF
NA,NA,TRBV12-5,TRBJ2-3,TGTGCTAGTGGTTTGGTAGGGGCAGATACGCAGTATTTT,CASGLVGADTQYF
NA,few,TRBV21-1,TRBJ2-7,TGTGCCAGCAGCAAAAAAACGGGGTCCCCGGCGGCCGGGACCGAAGCCTACGAGCAGTACTTC,CASSKKTGSPAAGTEAYEQYF
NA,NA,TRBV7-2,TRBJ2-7,TGTGCCAGCAGCTTAGTCGGCGGGACAGAATACGAGCAGTACTTC,CASSLVGGTEYEQYF
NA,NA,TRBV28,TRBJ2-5,TGTGCCAGCAGTTTATCTGCGGAGACCCAGTACTTC,CASSLSAETQYF
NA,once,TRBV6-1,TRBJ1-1,TGTGCCAGCGGGAGCCCGGGGTCGAACACTGAAGCTTTCTTT,CASGSPGSNTEAFF